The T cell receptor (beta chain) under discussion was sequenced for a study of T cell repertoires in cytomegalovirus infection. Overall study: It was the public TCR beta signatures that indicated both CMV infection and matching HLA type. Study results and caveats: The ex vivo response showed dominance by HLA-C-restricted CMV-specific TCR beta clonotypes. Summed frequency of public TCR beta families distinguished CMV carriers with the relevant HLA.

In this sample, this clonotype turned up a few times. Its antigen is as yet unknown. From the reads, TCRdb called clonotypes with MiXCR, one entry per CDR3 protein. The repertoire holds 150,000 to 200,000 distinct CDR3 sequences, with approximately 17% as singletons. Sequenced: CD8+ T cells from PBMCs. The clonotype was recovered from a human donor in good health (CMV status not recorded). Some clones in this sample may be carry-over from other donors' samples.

In nucleotides, the CDR3 is TGTGCCAGCAGCTTTCCAGGGGAATACGCCACCGGGGAGCTGTTTTTT. Translated: CASSFPGEYATGELFF. The rearrangement links TRBV5-6 to TRBJ2-2; D perhaps matches TRBD1 (6 bases). This CDR3 has 16 amino acids. Germline V lookup: CDR1 SGHDT, CDR2 YYEEEE. Deletions cut 2 bases from V and 4 bases from J, with 15 bases between.